This T cell receptor beta chain emerged from a study of vaccination and CD4 T cells after COVID-19. Overall study context: Cells received overlapping spike peptides from SARS-CoV-2, HCoV-NL63, HCoV-OC43 and HCoV-229E as stimulation. Study-wide findings and caveats: Vaccine-specific clones numbering 304 of 307 showed spike mono-reactivity in convalescent patients. Although the median of SARS-CoV-2-reactive clonotypes rose from around 20 to 38, the change was not significant.

Treatment meaning: roughly 11-day PBMC culture with coronavirus spike peptide pools or control peptides (ViraFEST assay). Cells were cultured for around ten days, and then CD4+ T cells were isolated by negative selection. In germline, CDR1 is DFQATT, CDR2 SNEGSKA (reference sequence). There are 13 residues in the CDR3. Trimming stripped 4 bases from V and 7 bases from J, with 14 bases between. This clonotype occurred once. Antigen unknown. Sequenced with the Oncomine TCR Beta short-read assay was DNA taken from cultured CD4+ T cells. TCRdb fed the PCR reads into MiXCR, producing one record per CDR3 protein. The repertoire holds 10,000 to 15,000 distinct CDR3 sequences, with about 76% as singletons.

This sequence was found in a human donor who had recovered from COVID-19. The chain carries TRBV20-1 and TRBJ1-5; no definite D call. Specimen: CD4+ T cells from blood, cultured in vitro. CDR3 region: CSATRRIGQPQHF. The CDR3 DNA is TGCAGTGCTACCCGGAGGATAGGACAGCCCCAGCATTTT.